The next 10 T cell receptor beta chains were all read from a single sample in a study of cytomegalovirus exposure and HLA in healthy donors. PCR was performed using 60 Vbeta and 13 Jbeta primers. The table came from immunoSEQ multiplex PCR; TCRdb's copy has only in-frame clones and leaves some out. Of some 90,000 clones listed, over 75% were seen once; the top ten hold roughly 5.4%. Sequenced material: PBMCs. The receptor source for this set is a young man in good health and CMV-seropositive.

The chain couples TRBV18 to TRBJ1-1; D is uncertain. The length of the CDR3 is 15 residues. CDR1 is KGHSH and CDR2 is LQKENI in the germline V gene. The ends were cut back, 6 bases at V and 1 base at J, with 15 bases in the middle. As DNA, the CDR3 is TGTGCCAGCTCTCCCCAGGACTCGCAGAACACTGAAGCTTTCTTT. It is translated as CASSPQDSQNTEAFF.

The V call is TRBV11-2, the J call TRBJ1-2; 7 nucleotides agree with TRBD1. The CDR3 runs to 14 residues. The J segment lost 6 bases and the V segment lost 4 bases, leaving 8 bases of the junction unmatched. Germline V gene sequence: CDR1 SGHAT, CDR2 FQNNGV. CDR3 region: CASSSGFGTDGYTF. In nucleotides, the CDR3 is TGTGCCAGCAGCTCGGGATTCGGGACAGATGGCTACACCTTC.

The V call is TRBV6-5, the J call TRBJ1-2, with 7 bases fitting TRBD1. Germline V CDR1 and CDR2: MNHEY, SVGAGI. The V segment lost 10 bases and the J segment 4 bases; nucleotides outside the gene matches: 9. This CDR3 comprises 13 residues. CDR3 protein: CATGTDTGYGYTF. CDR3 DNA sequence: TGTGCCACCGGGACAGACACAGGCTATGGCTACACCTTC.

The chain recombines TRBV7-9 with TRBJ1-6, with D tentatively TRBD1 (6 bases). This CDR3 is built from 14 residues. Trimming took off 5 bases at V and 6 bases at J, with 11 bases between the two ends. Germline assignment: CDR1 SEHNR and CDR2 FQNEAQ (reference sequence). For the CDR3, the DNA is TGTGCCAGCAGCACAGGGACGGTTAATTCACCCCTCCACTTT. This encodes CASSTGTVNSPLHF.

The gene calls are TRBV28 and TRBJ1-2; the match to TRBD1 covers 9 bases. Germline assignment: CDR1 MDHEN and CDR2 SYDVKM. J lost 4 bases, V lost 5 bases, and 14 bases had no gene match. The CDR3 covers 17 residues. CDR3 nucleotides: TGTGCCAGCAGTCCAATGGACAGGGGCCAGGTTACCTATGGCTACACCTTC. This codes for CASSPMDRGQVTYGYTF.

This chain connects TRBV7-2 to TRBJ1-6; the D is unclear. The CDR3 contains 14 residues. Germline V gene sequence: CDR1 SGHTA, CDR2 FQGNSA. With 3 bases removed from V and 2 bases from J, the gap between germline ends came to 5 bases. CDR3 DNA: TGTGCCAGCAGCTTCGAGCCCTATAATTCACCCCTCCACTTT. Translating it yields CASSFEPYNSPLHF.

The sample holds a few counts of this clone. This sample includes further DNA sequences coding for the same CDR3. J is TRBJ1-1 and V is TRBV6-6; TRBD1 might be the D (5 bases). The germline gives CDR1 MNHNY, CDR2 SVGAGI (reference sequence). Trimming took off 0 bases at V and 1 base at J, with 6 bases between the two ends. This CDR3 is built from 14 residues. The CDR3 nucleotides read TGTGCCAGCAGTTACTCGGGGGGGAACACTGAAGCTTTCTTT. Its translation: CASSYSGGNTEAFF.

V and J are TRBV7-9 and TRBJ1-2; a weak D match, TRBD1 (5 bases). Germline values: CDR1 SEHNR, CDR2 FQNEAQ (reference sequence). V gave up 5 bases and J gave up 1 base, with 5 bases separating them. CDR3 length: 12 amino acids. CDR3: CASSQGNYGYTF. Written as DNA, the CDR3 is TGTGCCAGCAGCCAGGGTAACTATGGCTACACCTTC. Based on the CDR3 plus reference TRBV7-9 and TRBJ1-2, the full variable domain is DTGVSQNPRHKITKRGQNVTFRCDPISEHNRLYWYRQTLGQGPEFLTYFQNEAQLEKSRLLSDRFSAERPKGSFSTLEIQRTEQGDSAMYLCASSQGNYGYTFGSGTRLTVV.

This clone was counted between two and nine times. The rearrangement joins TRBV19 to TRBJ2-7; D is possibly TRBD1 (6 bases). V lost 5 bases and J 0 bases, leaving 20 bases between the germline ends. Per germline, CDR1 LNHDA and CDR2 SQIVND (reference sequence). The CDR3 spans 17 residues. The CDR3 DNA reads TGTGCCAGTAGTCACGGACCCCCGGACAGCTTCTCCTACGAGCAGTACTTC. Translation: CASSHGPPDSFSYEQYF. The variable domain in full, with the rest retrieved from reference TRBV19 and TRBJ2-7, is DGGITQSPKYLFRKEGQNVTLSCEQNLNHDAMYWYRQDPGQGLRLIYYSQIVNDFQKGDIAEGYSVSREKKESFPLTVTSAQKNPTAFYLCASSHGPPDSFSYEQYFGPGTRLTVT.

The chain carries TRBV7-8 and TRBJ2-1; D unresolved. Trimming pared 10 bases from V and 6 bases from J, leaving 10 bases between. Germline V gene sequence: CDR1 SGHVS, CDR2 FQNEAQ. The CDR3 is 11 residues long. CDR3 region: CATIRSNEQFF. The CDR3 DNA reads TGTGCCACCATTCGGAGCAATGAGCAGTTCTTC.